These T cell receptor beta chains were read from a single sample in a study of beta chain features in type 1 diabetes. Only in-frame clones appear in the TCRdb table, and some are missing; sequencing was by immunoSEQ multiplex PCR. In the table there are about 230,000 clones, under 20% of which are singletons. Sequences were obtained from naive CD4+ T cells from blood. These receptors came from a man under 40 with type 1 diabetes. Each CDR3 is given with its conserved first and last residue. A D gene is named only where the DNA matches it firmly. Where a row states a size, it is once, few, many or the class of an expanded clone; other rows omit it.

D gene: -
J gene: TRBJ2-7
V gene: TRBV5-1
clone size: -
CDR3 DNA: TGCGCCAGCAGCTTGACTCAGCGCCACGAGCAGTACTTC
CDR3 protein: CASSLTQRHEQYF

D gene: -
J gene: TRBJ2-1
V gene: TRBV5-1
clone size: few
CDR3 DNA: TGCGCCAGCAGCTTGGGGCAGGGCTACAATGAGCAGTTCTTC
CDR3 protein: CASSLGQGYNEQFF

D gene: TRBD1
J gene: TRBJ1-1
V gene: TRBV29-1
clone size: -
CDR3 DNA: TGCAGCGCTGACAGGGGGTCTTCCCCTGAAGCTTTCTTT
CDR3 protein: CSADRGSSPEAFF

D gene: TRBD2
J gene: TRBJ2-7
V gene: TRBV4-1
clone size: -
CDR3 DNA: TGCGCCAGCAGCCAAGTAACATCCGGGACTAGCGCCGGCTCAGGCGACGAGCAGTACTTC
CDR3 protein: CASSQVTSGTSAGSGDEQYF

D gene: TRBD2
J gene: TRBJ2-1
V gene: TRBV5-1
clone size: -
CDR3 DNA: TGCGCCAGCAGCTTGGAAGTTAGCGGGGCTGGGAATGAGCAGTTCTTC
CDR3 protein: CASSLEVSGAGNEQFF

D gene: -
J gene: TRBJ2-7
V gene: TRBV29-1
clone size: few
CDR3 DNA: TGCAGCGCCGAGGGGCAAGGGGTATACGAGCAGTACTTC
CDR3 protein: CSAEGQGVYEQYF

D gene: TRBD2
J gene: TRBJ2-1
V gene: TRBV6-4
clone size: -
CDR3 DNA: TGTGCCAGCAGTGACTCGAGGACTAGTAATGAGCAGTTCTTC
CDR3 protein: CASSDSRTSNEQFF

D gene: -
J gene: TRBJ2-6
V gene: TRBV30
clone size: -
CDR3 DNA: TGTGCCCTGAGGGTTTCCGGGGCCAACGTCCTGACTTTC
CDR3 protein: CALRVSGANVLTF

D gene: -
J gene: TRBJ1-2
V gene: TRBV27
clone size: few
CDR3 DNA: TGTGCCAGCAGTTCGCAAGGGCGGCGCGATGGCTACACCTTC
CDR3 protein: CASSSQGRRDGYTF

D gene: -
J gene: TRBJ2-1
V gene: TRBV4-2
clone size: few
CDR3 DNA: TGTGCCAGCAGCCCCGCTCGGTCCTACAATGAGCAGTTCTTC
CDR3 protein: CASSPARSYNEQFF

D gene: TRBD1
J gene: TRBJ2-2
V gene: TRBV7-2
clone size: few
CDR3 DNA: TGTGCCACCTTCCCCCAGGGGGCAAGCACCGGGGAGCTGTTTTTT
CDR3 protein: CATFPQGASTGELFF

D gene: -
J gene: TRBJ2-3
V gene: TRBV28
clone size: -
CDR3 DNA: TGTGCCAGCAGTGGGACTTACCGGGCAGATACGCAGTATTTT
CDR3 protein: CASSGTYRADTQYF

D gene: -
J gene: TRBJ2-2
V gene: TRBV9
clone size: -
CDR3 DNA: TGTGCCAGCAGCGTAGCACTTAACACCGGGGAGCTGTTTTTT
CDR3 protein: CASSVALNTGELFF

D gene: TRBD2
J gene: TRBJ2-1
V gene: TRBV30
clone size: -
CDR3 DNA: TGTGCCTGGAGTGTACTACTAGCGGGAGTAGGGCAGTTCTTC
CDR3 protein: CAWSVLLAGVGQFF

D gene: -
J gene: TRBJ1-1
V gene: TRBV15
clone size: once
CDR3 DNA: TGTGCCACCAGTCGGACCGGGCCAGACACTGAAGCTTTCTTT
CDR3 protein: CATSRTGPDTEAFF

D gene: TRBD2
J gene: TRBJ2-3
V gene: TRBV6-5
clone size: -
CDR3 DNA: TGTGCCAGCAGCCCGGGACTAGCTTTTGATACGCAGTATTTT
CDR3 protein: CASSPGLAFDTQYF

D gene: TRBD2
J gene: TRBJ2-1
V gene: TRBV7-2
clone size: few
CDR3 DNA: TGTGCCAGCAGCTCCACGGGGGGACCCTACAATGAGCAGTTCTTC
CDR3 protein: CASSSTGGPYNEQFF

D gene: -
J gene: TRBJ2-5
V gene: TRBV10-2
clone size: -
CDR3 DNA: TGCGCCAGCAGTGCGGGGGGCACGGAGACCCAGTACTTC
CDR3 protein: CASSAGGTETQYF

D gene: TRBD2
J gene: TRBJ2-1
V gene: TRBV7-2
clone size: -
CDR3 DNA: TGTGCCAGCAGCCAAAGCGGGAATTCAGTTGAGCAGTTCTTC
CDR3 protein: CASSQSGNSVEQFF

D gene: -
J gene: TRBJ1-5
V gene: TRBV19
clone size: few
CDR3 DNA: TGTGCCAGTAGCACTTATAGGGATAGAAATAGCAATCAGCCCCAGCATTTT
CDR3 protein: CASSTYRDRNSNQPQHF

D gene: -
J gene: TRBJ1-3
V gene: TRBV30
clone size: -
CDR3 DNA: TGTGCCTGGGACAGGAGCTCTGGAAACACCATATATTTT
CDR3 protein: CAWDRSSGNTIYF

D gene: TRBD1
J gene: TRBJ2-6
V gene: TRBV4-3
clone size: -
CDR3 DNA: TGCGCCAGCAGCCGGGACAGGGGGCATACTTCTGGGGCCAACGTCCTGACTTTC
CDR3 protein: CASSRDRGHTSGANVLTF

D gene: -
J gene: TRBJ2-1
V gene: TRBV19
clone size: few
CDR3 DNA: TGTGCCAGTAGTCTAACCTTCAATGAGCAGTTCTTC
CDR3 protein: CASSLTFNEQFF

D gene: -
J gene: TRBJ2-5
V gene: TRBV29-1
clone size: -
CDR3 DNA: TGCAGCGTCTCACAGGCCTCGGAAGAGACCCAGTACTTC
CDR3 protein: CSVSQASEETQYF

D gene: -
J gene: TRBJ2-1
V gene: TRBV11-2
clone size: -
CDR3 DNA: TGTGCCAGCAGCTACGGACCGGAGAACGATGAGCAGTTCTTC
CDR3 protein: CASSYGPENDEQFF

D gene: TRBD1
J gene: TRBJ2-7
V gene: TRBV27
clone size: -
CDR3 DNA: TGTGCCAGCAGACCTTCGGGACAGGGCTACGAGCAGTACTTC
CDR3 protein: CASRPSGQGYEQYF

D gene: -
J gene: TRBJ2-5
V gene: TRBV7-2
clone size: -
CDR3 DNA: TGTGCCAGCAGCTTCGACCCTCTGGTTGAGACCCAGTACTTC
CDR3 protein: CASSFDPLVETQYF

D gene: TRBD2
J gene: TRBJ2-7
V gene: TRBV27
clone size: few
CDR3 DNA: TGTGCCAGCAGTTTAAGAGCGGGGGTCGCCTACGAGCAGTACTTC
CDR3 protein: CASSLRAGVAYEQYF

D gene: -
J gene: TRBJ2-6
V gene: TRBV10-2
clone size: few
CDR3 DNA: TGCGCCACCGGAGCCGGGGCGACCGGGGCCAACGTCCTGACTTTC
CDR3 protein: CATGAGATGANVLTF

D gene: TRBD2
J gene: TRBJ2-7
V gene: TRBV30
clone size: -
CDR3 DNA: TGTGCCTGGAGTAATCTAGCGGGAGTCACCCACGAGCAGTACTTC
CDR3 protein: CAWSNLAGVTHEQYF

D gene: -
J gene: TRBJ1-1
V gene: TRBV14
clone size: -
CDR3 DNA: TGTGCCAGCAGTCATTTCACAGGGATAAGGGTTGACACCTACACTGAAGCTTTCTTT
CDR3 protein: CASSHFTGIRVDTYTEAFF

D gene: TRBD1
J gene: TRBJ1-1
V gene: TRBV9
clone size: few
CDR3 DNA: TGTGCCAGCAGCGCAAGCAGGGGGCACACTGAAGCTTTCTTT
CDR3 protein: CASSASRGHTEAFF

D gene: TRBD2
J gene: TRBJ2-3
V gene: TRBV4-2
clone size: few
CDR3 DNA: TGTGCCAGCAGCCAAGATGGGGGACTAGCGGGCACAGATACGCAGTATTTT
CDR3 protein: CASSQDGGLAGTDTQYF

D gene: -
J gene: TRBJ2-1
V gene: TRBV4-1
clone size: few
CDR3 DNA: TGCGCCAGCAGCCAAGGTTTTCGAGACACCGGTATCTTC
CDR3 protein: CASSQGFRDTGIF

D gene: TRBD1
J gene: TRBJ1-2
V gene: TRBV30
clone size: -
CDR3 DNA: TGTGCCTGCCCGACAGGGCCGACCTATGGCTACACCTTC
CDR3 protein: CACPTGPTYGYTF

D gene: -
J gene: TRBJ2-3
V gene: TRBV25-1
clone size: few
CDR3 DNA: TGTGCCAGCAGTGTTACAGCTAGCACAGATACGCAGTATTTT
CDR3 protein: CASSVTASTDTQYF